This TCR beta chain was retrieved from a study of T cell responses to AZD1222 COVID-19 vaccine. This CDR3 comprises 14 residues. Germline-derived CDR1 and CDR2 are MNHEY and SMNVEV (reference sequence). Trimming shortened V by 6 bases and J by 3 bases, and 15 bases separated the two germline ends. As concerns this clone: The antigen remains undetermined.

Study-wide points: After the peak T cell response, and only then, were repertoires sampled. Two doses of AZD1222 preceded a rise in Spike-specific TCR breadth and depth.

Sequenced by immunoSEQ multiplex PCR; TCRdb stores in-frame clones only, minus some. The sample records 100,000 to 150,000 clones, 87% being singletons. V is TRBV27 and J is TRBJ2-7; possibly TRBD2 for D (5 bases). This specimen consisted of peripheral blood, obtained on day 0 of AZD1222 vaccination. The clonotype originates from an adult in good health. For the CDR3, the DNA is TGTGCCAGCAGCCTAACCCCGGGGAGCTACGAGCAGTACTTC. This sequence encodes CASSLTPGSYEQYF.